The entry below gives a single TCR beta chain sequence along with its context. Its antigen specificity is not known. Nothing much larger sits one base from this clone, and base qualities are not available. Receptor libraries were prepared by the immunoSEQ multiplex PCR assay. The multiplex PCR relied on a mix of 60 forward primers for TCR Vbeta segments and 13 reverse primers for TCR Jbeta segments. The CDR3 region of rearranged TCR beta genes was amplified from genomic DNA by a multiplex PCR assay. The amplified TCR beta libraries were sequenced on the Illumina HiSeq System as 87-base-pair reads. For the original study's pipeline: Across the 500 to 700 repertoires, a later analysis counted approximately 75 million unique TCR beta chains, 9.5 million to 12 million of which were shared by at least two donors. Raw reads were error-corrected and collapsed into unique sequences with a nearest-neighbor algorithm that merged closely related sequences to remove PCR and sequencing errors. V, D and J gene segments were assigned by aligning CDR3 sequences to IMGT reference sequences. Each retained sequence needed at least a six-nucleotide match to both a V gene segment and a J gene segment. A rearrangement was called productive if the CDR3 had no stop codons and remained in frame with V and J, and every other rearrangement was called non-productive. CDR3 was defined by IMGT convention, running from the second conserved V-encoded cysteine to the conserved J-encoded phenylalanine. The earlier analysis of a few hundred of the donors excluded any sequence lacking an unambiguous match to a single V gene segment. In an earlier analysis of roughly 500 of the donors, V segments were called functional above 56.7% productive rearrangements and were called segregating when the between-donor standard deviation exceeded 5%. A statistical classification framework was developed to diagnose cytomegalovirus status using the catalog of TCR beta chain sequences. V and J gene assignment, in a later analysis, came from comparing TCR nucleotide sequences with IMGT/GENE-DB human TR gene sequences. In a later analysis, CDR3 sequences and most-parsimonious VDJ recombination scenarios were assigned using the TCRdist pipeline. In a later analysis, each TCR beta chain was defined by its CDR3 amino acid sequence together with its V-gene family, and reads lacking a unique V-gene family were excluded. A later analysis removed roughly 590 highly shared, low-generation-probability nucleotide sequences to deal with suspected cross-contamination and a sequencing artifact. In a later analysis, a clonal expansion index for each public chain was calculated from normalized within-repertoire ranks of inferred template counts. In a later analysis, generation probabilities were computed with a VDJ recombination model fitted to out-of-frame rearrangements, and the resulting probabilities were checked against IGoR. A later analysis scored TCR-TCR, TCR-HLA and TCR-CMV co-occurrence with hypergeometric tests, applying a repertoire-size bias correction to TCR pairs. To estimate false discovery rates, a later analysis permuted the HLA or CMV assignments 20 times. In a later analysis, co-occurring TCRs were grouped using DBSCAN, with TCRdist sequence similarity added in when clustering inside HLA-allele-positive subsets. For co-occurrence clustering, repertoires with fewer than 30,000 or more than 120,000 public chains were excluded, along with 4 to 6 repertoires with anomalous nucleotide sharing. In TCRdb, the immuneACCESS table is reduced to in-frame sequences with V and J assigned. These tables do not hold every clone; where another copy was compared, an unresolved V gene accounts for under half, and the others remain unexplained. V, J and clone size were drawn from that table, and D and trimming were deduced from the DNA. Present in this sample are tens of thousands of clones, more than 70% of which were seen just once. The ten most abundant clones make up approximately 50% of the sample.

The record originates from a study of cytomegalovirus exposure and HLA in healthy donors (dated by TCRdb to 2017 to 2019). Concerning the study at large: An earlier analysis of roughly 500 of the donors reported about 260 Gb of sequence data and around 110 million unique TCR beta sequences obtained from about 179 million T cells. An early release that covered about 600 HLA-typed donors contained about 290 gigabases of sequencing data and tens of millions of unique TCR sequences. Among the approximately 400 genotyped donors, 81% belonged to the genetic ancestry cluster associated with self-reported Caucasian donors. The study was designed to test whether signatures of past pathogen exposure could be identified by cataloging public T cell receptors. The study used immunosequencing to profile the T cell repertoires of approximately 640 subjects and linked those repertoires to cytomegalovirus serostatus. In addition to the first cohort of around 670 subjects, a separate validation cohort of 130 or so different subjects was used. To predict cytomegalovirus infection status, the study brought together high-throughput TCR immunosequencing, statistical association of individual TCRs with disease status, and machine learning. A later analysis re-examined previously published TCR beta repertoires from several hundred donors and added high-resolution HLA genotyping to investigate patterns of TCR occurrence. In the later analysis, no new phenotypic data were used to find candidate immune exposures; instead, reliance was placed on TCR beta sequences and their occurrence across donors. An earlier analysis of a few hundred of the donors applied high-throughput TCR beta sequencing to assess whether each TCR beta V gene segment acted as functional or pseudogenic. Donor age, sex, ethnicity and CMV serostatus were compiled alongside the repertoire data. In a later genetic analysis, genome-wide SNP genotypes for about three fifths of the roughly 670 donors were used, and that subset was treated as a discovery cohort. All discovery cohort repertoires had been generated on a single sequencing platform. HLA typing included class I and class II loci at four-digit resolution. Typing coverage varied by locus: roughly 629-630 donors for A, B, C, DRB1 and DQB1; roughly 510 for DQA1; more than 600 for DPA1; some 470 for DPB1. Five DR-DQ haplotypes were handled as single units for association and clustering, since linkage in the cohort was strong. Among about 410 genotyped donors of the cohort, an average of about 240,000 unique TCR beta nucleotide sequences was sequenced per donor, of which about 19% were non-productive.

The cohort comprised fewer than 750 healthy bone marrow donors. At the time of sampling, every cohort member was nominally healthy, though immune exposures that went unrecorded were likely present. The donor was CMV seropositive and belonged to the group of 270 or so seropositive cohort members. A peripheral blood sample was provided by each donor, and peripheral blood mononuclear cells were used for TCR beta sequencing. The Qiagen DNeasy Blood Extraction Kit was used to extract genomic DNA from the blood cell samples. The paper's findings and limits, for the study overall: Over 15 rarely observed V segments, including chromosome 9 orphons, were excluded from the earlier analysis of about 600 of the donors because counts were too low. Compared with the roughly 700-donor mean, donors in an Asian-associated ancestry cluster had fewer N-insertions in productive TCRs, according to a later genetic analysis. Correlated functional status among segregating V segments might reflect linkage disequilibrium, but an unknown experimental factor could not be ruled out. According to a later analysis, parvovirus B19, influenza, CMV and Epstein-Barr virus appeared linked to several top co-occurrence clusters. The study gave a list of more than 150 TCR beta chains associated with cytomegalovirus. Immune exposure information for the cohort was limited to CMV serostatus. Specific HLA alleles were associated with 16,951 TCR beta sequences at a false discovery rate of 0.05 in a later analysis. While some public TCRs were present in many individuals, most TCR sequences turned up only very rarely across donors. A few of the identified cytomegalovirus-associated TCR beta chains were confirmed in vitro to be specific for cytomegalovirus antigens. Because HLA typing was missing for some donors at each locus, association tests included only the typed subset. In a later analysis, HLA-associated TCR beta chains were found to be more clonally expanded and to have lower generation probabilities than equally common non-associated chains. In a later analysis, TCR association rates were found to vary across HLA loci, with the most associated TCRs seen for DRB1 alleles and the fewest for HLA-C alleles. A later analysis found that most CMV-associated TCR beta chains appeared HLA-restricted, with HLA associations seemingly driven largely by CMV exposure. In an earlier analysis of around 500 of the donors, most TCR beta V segments appeared in productive rearrangements about 90% or about 30% of the time, broadly matching IMGT annotations. Some IMGT-functional V segments, including TRBV6-2 and TRBV6-3, could not be told apart with the 87-base-pair reads, so those segments were excluded. A cluster of highly shared sequence variants was judged likely to be a technical artifact of the sequencing pipeline. Cytomegalovirus status was reported to be diagnosed by the classifier with high specificity and sensitivity in both the original and validation cohorts. A later genetic analysis associated a missense DCLRE1C variant with V-gene and J-gene trimming of TCR beta chains, and an independent cohort replicated the association. Only TCR beta chains were sequenced in this cohort, and the absence of alpha or paired-chain data limited detectable features. Presence/absence analyses assumed roughly uniform sequencing depth across donors, an assumption that may not hold. Strong co-occurrence of HLA alleles, especially DR and DQ, made assigning TCR associations to individual alleles difficult. It was suggested by the authors that the approach could potentially be generalized to other disease states and immunological phenotypes. A further reported finding was that TCR beta sequences accurately predicted the HLA-A and HLA-B alleles for most subjects in the first cohort.

Relative to germline, V is 6 bases shorter and J is 3 bases shorter, with 11 bases between their ends. Counted from cysteine to phenylalanine, this CDR3 has 13 amino acids. Only the CDR3 DNA is retained, 39 bases long and in frame from the first base. CDR1 and CDR2, per the germline V gene, are SNHLY and FYNNEI. The source is a man between 45 and 60 years old in good health and CMV-seropositive. This chain is built from TRBV2 and TRBJ1-2; the D gene is perhaps TRBD1, from 5 matching bases. Sequences were obtained from PBMCs. The CDR3 protein is CASSLGLDYGYTF. The DNA is as follows: TGTGCCAGCAGCCTGGGGCTGGACTATGGCTACACCTTC.